The 32 T cell receptor beta chains presented below share a single source sample, sequenced in a study of CD8+CD57+ T cells in acquired aplastic anemia. In patients chosen for sequencing, flow cytometry had shown CD8+CD57+ cell expansion. Genomic DNA provided the template from which TCR beta VDJ and CDR3 profiles were obtained. TCRdb used MiXCR to reprocess the reads, holding one entry per CDR3 protein. The data show more than 250,000 distinct CDR3 sequences, 70% to 85% seen once. Input material: sorted CD4+, CD8+, or CD8+CD57+ T cells (not recorded which) from PBMCs. These TCRs come from a human donor with aplastic anemia.

Worth noting for this clonotype: At one end, the junction sequence differs from germline, possibly due to a read error. V usage is TRBV11-3 and J usage is TRBJ1-1, with D possibly matching TRBD1 (5 bases). Germline V gene lookup returns CDR1 SGHNT and CDR2 YENEEA. CDR3 size: 16 residues. CDR3 sequence: CASRTRDGASEGEAFF. The CDR3 coding sequence is TGCGCCAGCCGCACCCGGGACGGAGCCTCGGAGGGTGAAGCTTTCTTT.

The V gene is TRBV20-1, the J gene TRBJ1-1, with D possibly matching TRBD1 (6 bases). Germline loops: CDR1 DFQATT, CDR2 SNEGSKA (reference sequence). Trimming shortened V by 3 bases and J by 5 bases, and 16 bases separated the two germline ends. The CDR3 contains 14 residues. In DNA form, the CDR3 reads TGCAGTGCTAGTGGGCAGGGGCAATGGACTGAAGCTTTCTTT. Its translation: CSASGQGQWTEAFF.

The V call is TRBV7-9, the J call TRBJ2-7; 7 bases agree with TRBD2. Germline assignment: CDR1 SEHNR and CDR2 FQNEAQ (reference sequence). The ends lost 4 bases at V and 1 base at J; junction bases unmatched: 16. The CDR3 is made up of 18 amino acids. The CDR3 is CASSSDRGGRHLSYEQYV. In DNA, the CDR3 is TGTGCCAGCAGCTCAGATCGGGGCGGGAGACACCTTTCCTACGAGCAGTACGTC.

The chain recombines TRBV7-2 with TRBJ2-1, with 9 bases that match TRBD2. This CDR3 is built from 16 residues. V lost 5 bases and J lost 10; bases outside the gene matches: 15. Per germline, CDR1 SGHTA and CDR2 FQGNSA. CDR3: CASSQAGGNGTQEQFF. The CDR3 nucleotides are TGTGCCAGCAGCCAAGCGGGAGGAAACGGTACGCAGGAGCAGTTCTTC.

This clonotype came up once. The junction departs from the called germline gene at one end, perhaps through a read error. The rearrangement uses TRBV2 and TRBJ1-2; 7 positions match TRBD1. The CDR3 contains 13 residues. Germline V lookup: CDR1 SNHLY, CDR2 FYNNEI. The CDR3 nucleotides are TGTGCCAGCGGGGAAGGGGGCGCAGATGGGCACACCTTT. Protein: CASGEGGADGHTF.

The chain couples TRBV7-2 to TRBJ2-1; weak D call: TRBD2 (6 bases). Trimming removed 5 bases from V and 16 bases from J, with 15 bases in between. Germline CDR1 is SGHTA and CDR2 is FQGNSA. The CDR3 length is 11 residues. As DNA, the CDR3 is TGTGCCAGCAGCGCCACCCGGGACTCCTTCTTC. Translated: CASSATRDSFF.

This clonotype came up many times. The chain couples TRBV11-3 to TRBJ1-1, with TRBD1 identical over 7 bases. The V gene end was trimmed by 5 bases and the J gene end by 4 bases; junction bases not matched to a gene: 10. The CDR3 is 15 residues long. CDR1 is SGHNT and CDR2 is YENEEA in the germline V gene. This chain's CDR3 is CASSLRQGGSTEAFF. In DNA form, the CDR3 reads TGTGCCAGCAGCCTTAGACAGGGAGGGTCCACTGAAGCTTTCTTT.

The chain employs TRBV10-2 and TRBJ2-1; D gene uncertain. The germline V gene has CDR1 WSHSY and CDR2 SAAADI. The ends were cut back, 0 bases at V and 5 bases at J, with 11 bases in the middle. CDR3 length: 15 amino acids. CDR3 in amino acids: CASSESLYGNNEQFF. In DNA form, the CDR3 reads TGCGCCAGCAGTGAGTCTTTATACGGAAACAATGAGCAGTTCTTC.

About this clonotype: Possible read error: a much larger clone is one base away. The limits of the CDR3 on the DNA are not certain, so only TCRdb's listed CDR3 is given. V is TRBV7-9 and J is TRBJ1-6; TRBD1 is the table's D call, not checked against the DNA. Ends included, the CDR3 has 16 residues. Germline CDR1 SEHNR, CDR2 FQNEAQ (reference sequence). The chain's CDR3 is CAGHGARETQYFGLHF.

The CDR3 DNA follows: TGTGCCAGCAGCTTACCGGGTCGTAATTCACCGCACCACTTT. This codes for CASSLPGRNSPHHF. The rearrangement joins TRBV7-8 to TRBJ1-6; D remains ambiguous. Germline lookup yields CDR1 SGHVS and CDR2 FQNEAQ. Deletions cut 2 bases from V and 18 bases from J, with 20 bases between. The CDR3 totals 14 residues.

The sample holds one count of this clonotype. V gene TRBV7-6 combines with J gene TRBJ2-2; no clear D gene. Germline V lookup: CDR1 SGHVS, CDR2 FNYEAQ. The V end was cut by 3 bases, the J end by 17 bases, with 22 bases between. CDR3 length: 14 amino acids. The CDR3 nucleotides read TGTGCCAGCAGCTTTGCTCACACAGATACGGAGTATTTTTTT. This encodes CASSFAHTDTEYFF.

Of note for this clonotype: Since the CDR3 does not end with the conserved phenylalanine or tryptophan, this likely comes from a read error. No DNA is shown, since the ends of the CDR3 on it are uncertain; the CDR3 is the one TCRdb lists. The V call is TRBV2, the J call TRBJ2-6; the table names TRBD1, a call not compared with the DNA. The CDR3 length equals 16 residues, ends included. Germline assignment: CDR1 SNHLY and CDR2 FYNNEI. The CDR3 is CASSDGGIHEPFFGPG.

This sequence joins TRBV20-1 and TRBJ1-1; D is unclear. CDR3 length: 14 amino acids. From germline, CDR1 is DFQATT and CDR2 SNEGSKA (reference sequence). The V and J ends lost 6 bases and 1 base respectively, with 15 bases between them. CDR3 nucleotides: TGCAGTGCGAGACATGGGAATGAGAACACTGAAGCTTTCTTT. Translation gives CSARHGNENTEAFF.

The chain joins TRBV11-3 to TRBJ1-2, with D possibly being TRBD1 (6 bases). Trimming took 6 bases from V and 7 from J, leaving 15 bases between them. CDR1 and CDR2 from the germline V gene are SGHNT and YENEEA. This CDR3 is 13 amino acids long. The CDR3 is CASSLTKGGGYTF. The CDR3 coding sequence is TGTGCCAGCAGTCTAACGAAGGGGGGTGGCTACACCTTC. Full variable domain (rest looked up from reference TRBV11-3 and TRBJ1-2): EAGVVQSPRYKIIEKKQPVAFWCNPISGHNTLYWYLQNLGQGPELLIRYENEEAVDDSQLPKDRFSAERLKGVDSTLKIQPAELGDSAVYLCASSLTKGGGYTFGSGTRLTVV.

This chain uses TRBV5-8 with TRBJ2-3; no definite D call. The CDR3 totals 13 residues. Trimming stripped 7 bases from V and 1 base from J, with 10 bases between. Germline V CDR1 and CDR2: SGHTS, YDEGEE. The CDR3 loop reads CASGLVGTDTQYF. Here the CDR3 DNA reads TGTGCCAGCGGGTTGGTAGGCACAGATACGCAGTATTTT. Full variable domain (rest looked up from reference TRBV5-8 and TRBJ2-3): EAGVTQSPTHLIKTRGQQATLRCSPISGHTSVYWYQQALGLGLQFLLWYDEGEERNRGNFPPRFSGRQFPNYSSELNVNALELEDSALYLCASGLVGTDTQYFGPGTRLTVL.

The gene calls are TRBV29-1 and TRBJ1-4, with TRBD1 matching 10 bases. The length of the CDR3 is 14 residues. Germline V lookup: CDR1 SQVTM, CDR2 ANQGSEA. V lost 6 bases, J lost 14 bases, and 15 bases stayed unmatched. The CDR3 sequence is CSVAPGQGRSGLFF. The DNA for the CDR3 is TGCAGCGTGGCGCCGGGACAGGGGAGGAGTGGTCTGTTTTTT.

J is TRBJ2-1 and V is TRBV5-6; D perhaps matches TRBD2 (7 bases). Germline values: CDR1 SGHDT, CDR2 YYEEEE. The germline V and J ends were trimmed by 4 bases and 7 bases, with 18 bases remaining between them. This CDR3 comprises 15 residues. Written as DNA, the CDR3 is TGTGCCAGCAGCAGCGATAGCGAGGGGGGGAATGAGCAGTTCTTC. It is translated as CASSSDSEGGNEQFF.

A note on this clonotype: No conserved phenylalanine or tryptophan is present at the end of the CDR3, so a read error is the likely explanation. No DNA is shown, since the ends of the CDR3 on it are uncertain; the CDR3 is the one TCRdb lists. This chain links TRBV7-8 with TRBJ2-3; the listed D gene, TRBD1, was not tested against the DNA. Ends included, the CDR3 has 13 residues. Germline V gene lookup returns CDR1 SGHVS and CDR2 FQNEAQ. The CDR3 sequence is CASGDGGSADTYY.

This clonotype was counted once. The junction differs from germline at one of its ends, possibly a read error. This rearrangement joins TRBV2 to TRBJ2-6, with TRBD1 as a possible D gene (6 bases). CDR3 length equals 16 residues. Germline loops: CDR1 SNHLY, CDR2 FYNNEI. The CDR3 loop reads CASSEGGSYGANVLTF. In DNA form, the CDR3 reads TGTGCCAGCAGCGAAGGGGGTAGCTACGGGGCCAACGTCCTGACTTTC.

About this clonotype itself: At one end, the junction sequence differs from germline, possibly due to a read error. This chain joins TRBV6-4 and TRBJ2-1, with D possibly being TRBD2 (7 bases). Germline V gene lookup returns CDR1 MRHNA and CDR2 SNTAGT. This CDR3 is 13 amino acids long. The CDR3 loop reads CASSIQGGKPMEF. CDR3 DNA: TGTGCCAGCAGCATACAGGGAGGGAAACCAATGGAGTTC.

The chain has TRBV20-1 and TRBJ1-1, with D maybe TRBD1 (5 bases). The CDR3 spans 12 residues. Germline values: CDR1 DFQATT, CDR2 SNEGSKA (reference sequence). CDR3 residues: CRATGTDTEAFF. The CDR3 nucleotides are TGCAGAGCCACCGGGACCGACACTGAAGCTTTCTTT.

The chain has TRBV11-3 and TRBJ2-5; TRBD2 agrees at 7 bases. The CDR3 covers 15 residues. J lost 4 bases, V lost 1 base, and 6 bases had no gene match. Germline V gives CDR1 SGHNT, CDR2 YENEEA. CDR3 in DNA: TGTGCCAGCAGCTTAGCGGGAGGTCGGGGAGAGACCCAGTACTTC. Translation gives CASSLAGGRGETQYF. The full variable domain, in which reference TRBV11-3 and TRBJ2-5 provide the parts outside the CDR3, is EAGVVQSPRYKIIEKKQPVAFWCNPISGHNTLYWYLQNLGQGPELLIRYENEEAVDDSQLPKDRFSAERLKGVDSTLKIQPAELGDSAVYLCASSLAGGRGETQYFGPGTRLLVL.

The chain combines TRBV5-6 with TRBJ1-1; D gene uncertain. Between the trimmed V and J ends, which lost 0 bases and 5 bases, there was a span of 11 bases. The CDR3 consists of 14 residues. Germline CDR1 and CDR2: SGHDT and YYEEEE. Written as DNA, the CDR3 is TGTGCCAGCAGCTTGGATGCGGAGTGGACTGAAGCTTTCTTT. This sequence encodes CASSLDAEWTEAFF.

This chain joins TRBV7-6 and TRBJ1-2; possibly TRBD1 for D (6 bases). V dropped 7 bases and J dropped 10 bases, with 28 bases sitting between them. CDR1 is SGHVS and CDR2 is FNYEAQ in the germline V gene. The CDR3 is 16 amino acids. This CDR3 reads CASTLGGVGSGSNYTF. CDR3 nucleotide sequence: TGTGCCAGCACCCTAGGGGGGGTGGGCTCTGGGTCTAACTACACCTTC.

The CDR3 DNA follows: TGTGCCAGCACCTTCACAGGTGACCTGAACACTGAAGCTTTCTTT. Translated, it gives CASTFTGDLNTEAFF. The V gene is TRBV6-1, the J gene TRBJ1-1; D might be TRBD1 (5 bases). Deletions cut 7 bases from V and 0 bases from J, with 15 bases between. This CDR3 comprises 15 residues. Germline V gene lookup returns CDR1 MNHNS and CDR2 SASEGT.

The chain links TRBV7-3 to TRBJ2-5; D may be TRBD1 (5 bases). V dropped 8 bases and J dropped 1 base, with 17 bases sitting between them. This CDR3 has 15 residues. The V gene's germline CDR1 is SGHTA and CDR2 FQGTGA. In DNA form, the CDR3 reads TGTGCCAGCTGCACCCGGACAAACCCCCAAGAGACCCAGTACTTC. It specifies CASCTRTNPQETQYF.

This clonotype was seen a few times. The chain uses TRBV10-3 and TRBJ2-1; tentative D call: TRBD1 (6 bases). From germline, CDR1 is ENHRY and CDR2 SYGVKD. Trimming stripped 0 bases from V and 8 bases from J, with 17 bases between. This CDR3 has 16 residues. CDR3 region: CAISESLGAGYHEQFF. Written as DNA, the CDR3 is TGTGCCATCAGTGAGTCGCTGGGGGCAGGGTATCATGAGCAGTTCTTC.

As concerns this clonotype: This CDR3 is missing its conserved last phenylalanine or tryptophan, likely due to a read error. The DNA is omitted, as the CDR3 cannot be located on it reliably, and the CDR3 follows TCRdb's listing. The rearrangement joins TRBV7-3 to TRBJ2-3. The CDR3 spans 13 amino acids, including both terminal residues. The V gene's germline CDR1 is SGHTA and CDR2 FQGTGA. The CDR3 loop is CASSSGRGQYSNL.

A remark on this clonotype: An end of the junction does not agree with germline; a read error may underlie this. The chain recombines TRBV2 with TRBJ1-1; D uncertain. Looked up from germline, CDR1 is SNHLY and CDR2 is FYNNEI. The CDR3 is 17 residues long. The CDR3 sequence is CASGVEEYPLVYTDAFF. CDR3 nucleotides: TGTGCCAGCGGCGTAGAGGAATATCCCCTGGTGTACACTGACGCTTTCTTT.

This clonotype was seen only once. The CDR3 region has the DNA TGTGCCAGCGGAGTTGCGAGTAAAATCCACGACTTGGACGTC. Translating gives CASGVASKIHDLDV. J is TRBJ2-7 and V is TRBV9; D unresolved. The length of the CDR3 is 14 residues. Germline V gene sequence: CDR1 SGDLS, CDR2 YYNGEE.

This clonotype was seen once. Since the CDR3 does not end with the conserved phenylalanine or tryptophan, this likely comes from a read error. This rearrangement joins TRBV7-3 to TRBJ1-4; D uncertain. Germline CDR1 and CDR2: SGHTA and FQGTGA. The CDR3 loop spans 13 amino acids. The CDR3 here is CASRGRLNEELFY. The CDR3 nucleotides read TGTGCCAGCCGCGGAAGGCTAAATGAAGAACTGTTTTAT.

This clonotype has a handful of counts. The genes are TRBV29-1 and TRBJ2-5; 10 nucleotides agree with TRBD2. Trimming cost V 8 bases and J 4 bases; bases outside gene matches: 7. CDR1 and CDR2 (germline): SQVTM, ANQGSEA. This CDR3 spans 13 amino acids. In nucleotides, the CDR3 is TGCAGCTCGAGCGGGGGGGCGGGAGAGACCCAGTACTTC. Translation: CSSSGGAGETQYF.